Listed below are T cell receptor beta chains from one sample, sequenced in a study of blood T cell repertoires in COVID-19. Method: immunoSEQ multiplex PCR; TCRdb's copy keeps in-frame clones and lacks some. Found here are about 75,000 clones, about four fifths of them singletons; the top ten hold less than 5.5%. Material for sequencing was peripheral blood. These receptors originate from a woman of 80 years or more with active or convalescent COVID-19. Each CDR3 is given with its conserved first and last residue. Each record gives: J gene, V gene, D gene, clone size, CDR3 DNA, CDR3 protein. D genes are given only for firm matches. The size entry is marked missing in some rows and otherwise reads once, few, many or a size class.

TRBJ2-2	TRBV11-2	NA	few	TGTGCCAGCAGCTTAGAGGGGCGCGCGACCGGGGAGCTGTTTTTT	CASSLEGRATGELFF
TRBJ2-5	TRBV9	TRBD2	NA	TGTGCCAGCAGCTCAAGAGGGGCGGGGGGAGGCGAGACCCAGTACTTC	CASSSRGAGGGETQYF
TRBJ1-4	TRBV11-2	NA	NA	TGTGCCAGCAGCCAAGATGCACGGTTTAATGAAAAACTGTTTTTT	CASSQDARFNEKLFF
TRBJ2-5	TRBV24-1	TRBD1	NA	TGTGCCACCACCCCCTCTCCGGGACAGGGGACAGGAGAGACCCAGTACTTC	CATTPSPGQGTGETQYF
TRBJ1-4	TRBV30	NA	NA	TGTGCCTGGAGTGTGACTTATGGTGAAAAACTGTTTTTT	CAWSVTYGEKLFF
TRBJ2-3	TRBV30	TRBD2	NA	TGTGCCTGGAATATAGCGGGAGGGTCCACAGATACGCAGTATTTT	CAWNIAGGSTDTQYF
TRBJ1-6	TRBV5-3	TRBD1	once	TGTGCCAACGCTACGGGCCCACAGGGGGCCATGGGTTATTCACCCCTCCACTTT	CANATGPQGAMGYSPLHF
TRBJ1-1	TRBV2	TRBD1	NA	TGTGCCAGCAGTGGGACAGGGGTCACTGAAGCTTTCTTT	CASSGTGVTEAFF
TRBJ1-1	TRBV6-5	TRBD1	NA	TGTGCCAGCAGGGGGACAGCCTATGAAGCTTTCTTT	CASRGTAYEAFF
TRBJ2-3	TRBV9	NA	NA	TGTGCCAGCAGCGTAGCTACCAGCACAGATACGCAGTATTTT	CASSVATSTDTQYF
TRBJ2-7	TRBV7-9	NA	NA	TGTGCCAGCAGCTTAACTGATTCCTACGAGCAGTACTTC	CASSLTDSYEQYF
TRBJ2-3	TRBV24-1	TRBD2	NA	TGTGCCACCAGTATCTCTAGCGGGAGCACAGATACGCAGTATTTT	CATSISSGSTDTQYF
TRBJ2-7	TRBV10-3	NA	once	TGTGCCATCAGTGTGGAGGGTTTAGAGCAGTACTTC	CAISVEGLEQYF
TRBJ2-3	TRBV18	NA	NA	TGTGCCAGCTCCCCCAGGGGCACAGATACGCAGTATTTT	CASSPRGTDTQYF
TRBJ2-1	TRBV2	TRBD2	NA	TGTGCCAGCATCCGCGGGGGGGCCCCCAATGAGCAGTTCTTC	CASIRGGAPNEQFF
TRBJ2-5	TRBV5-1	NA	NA	TGCGCCAGCAGTTCTGAGTTGGAGACCCAGTACTTC	CASSSELETQYF